This T cell receptor (beta chain) was sequenced in a study of OX40 agonist ivuxolimab in advanced cancers. The wider study: The treatment was a fully human IgG2 OX40 agonist, ivuxolimab. Participants could have had prior anti-PD-1, anti-PD-L1 or anti-CTLA-4 therapy, and more than 35% had some. Two patients with cutaneous melanoma and one with hepatocellular carcinoma, three in total, showed partial responses.

Overall study findings and caveats: Among the lowest levels of clonal expansion were found in partial responders at 0.1-3.0 mg/kg.

Profiling relied on immunoSEQ multiplex PCR, and the TCRdb table lists in-frame clones only, not all of them. Of about 40,000 clones in the sample, about 87% were seen once. The CDR3 is 14 residues long. The V end lost 10 bases, the J end lost 5 bases, and 20 bases lay between the germline ends. Germline values: CDR1 SNHLY, CDR2 FYNNEI. To note about this clone: Its antigen is as yet unknown.

V and J are TRBV2 and TRBJ2-5, with D perhaps matching TRBD1 (5 bases). The specimen was CD4+ or CD8+ T cells sorted from blood, collected in a trial of the OX40 agonist ivuxolimab. The receptor was isolated from an adult with an advanced solid tumor such as melanoma, head and neck, liver or kidney cancer. Written as DNA, the CDR3 is TGTGCCACCCAGAGTCAAGGGGTTGGGGAGACCCAGTACTTC. Amino acids: CATQSQGVGETQYF.